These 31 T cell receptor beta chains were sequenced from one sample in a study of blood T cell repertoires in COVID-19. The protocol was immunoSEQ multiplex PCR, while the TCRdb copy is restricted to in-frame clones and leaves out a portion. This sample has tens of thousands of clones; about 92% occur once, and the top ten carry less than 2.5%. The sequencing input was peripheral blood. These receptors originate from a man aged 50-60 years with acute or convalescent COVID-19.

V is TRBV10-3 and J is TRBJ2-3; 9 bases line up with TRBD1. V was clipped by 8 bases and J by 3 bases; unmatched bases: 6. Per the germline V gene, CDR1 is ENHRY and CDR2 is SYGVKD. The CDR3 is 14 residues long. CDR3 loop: CAIRRQGVTDTQYF. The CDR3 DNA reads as TGTGCCATCCGCAGACAGGGGGTAACAGATACGCAGTATTTT.

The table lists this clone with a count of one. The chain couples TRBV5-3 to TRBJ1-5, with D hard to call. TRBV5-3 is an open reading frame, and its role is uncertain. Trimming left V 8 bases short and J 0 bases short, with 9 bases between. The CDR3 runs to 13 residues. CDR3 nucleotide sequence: TGTGCCAGGCAGGTAGTTAGCAATCAGCCCCAGCATTTT. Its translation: CARQVVSNQPQHF.

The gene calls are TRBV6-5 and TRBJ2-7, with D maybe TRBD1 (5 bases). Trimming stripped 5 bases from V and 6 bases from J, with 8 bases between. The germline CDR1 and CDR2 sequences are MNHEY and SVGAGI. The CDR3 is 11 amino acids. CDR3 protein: CASSRGIEQYF. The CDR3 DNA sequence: TGTGCCAGCAGTAGGGGTATCGAGCAGTACTTC.

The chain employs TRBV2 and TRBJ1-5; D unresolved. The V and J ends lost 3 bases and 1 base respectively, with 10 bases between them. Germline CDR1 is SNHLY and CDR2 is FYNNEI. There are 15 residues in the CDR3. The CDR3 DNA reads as TGTGCCAGCAGTGAGAACCGAGCCAGCAATCAGCCCCAGCATTTT. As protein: CASSENRASNQPQHF.

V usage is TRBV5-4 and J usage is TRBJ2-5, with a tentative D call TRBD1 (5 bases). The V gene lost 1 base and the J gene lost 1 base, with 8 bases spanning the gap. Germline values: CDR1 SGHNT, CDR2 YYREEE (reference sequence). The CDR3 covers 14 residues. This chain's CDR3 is CASSLSGSQETQYF. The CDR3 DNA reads TGTGCCAGCAGCTTGTCAGGGTCCCAAGAGACCCAGTACTTC.

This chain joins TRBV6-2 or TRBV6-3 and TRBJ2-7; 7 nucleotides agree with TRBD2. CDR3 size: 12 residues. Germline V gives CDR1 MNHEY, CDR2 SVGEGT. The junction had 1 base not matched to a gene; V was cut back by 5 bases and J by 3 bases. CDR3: CASSGGGYEQYV. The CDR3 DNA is TGTGCCAGCAGTGGGGGGGGCTACGAGCAGTACGTC.

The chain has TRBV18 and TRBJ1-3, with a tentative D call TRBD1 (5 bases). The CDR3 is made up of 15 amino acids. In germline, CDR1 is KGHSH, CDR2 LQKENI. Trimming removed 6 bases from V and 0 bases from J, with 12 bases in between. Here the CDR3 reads CASSSGRVSGNTIYF. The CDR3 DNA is TGTGCCAGCTCGTCGGGCAGGGTCTCTGGAAACACCATATATTTT.

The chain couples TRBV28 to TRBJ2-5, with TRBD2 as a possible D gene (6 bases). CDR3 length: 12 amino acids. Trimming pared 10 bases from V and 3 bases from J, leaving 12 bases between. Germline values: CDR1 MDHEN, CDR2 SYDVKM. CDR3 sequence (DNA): TGTGCCACCCTTTCGGGAGAAGAGACCCAGTACTTC. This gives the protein CATLSGEETQYF.

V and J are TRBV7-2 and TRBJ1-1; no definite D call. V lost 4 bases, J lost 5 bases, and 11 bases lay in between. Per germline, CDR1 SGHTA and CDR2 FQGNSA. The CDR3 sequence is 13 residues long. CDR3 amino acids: CASSSAPRTEAFF. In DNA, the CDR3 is TGTGCCAGCAGCTCAGCGCCGCGGACTGAAGCTTTCTTT.

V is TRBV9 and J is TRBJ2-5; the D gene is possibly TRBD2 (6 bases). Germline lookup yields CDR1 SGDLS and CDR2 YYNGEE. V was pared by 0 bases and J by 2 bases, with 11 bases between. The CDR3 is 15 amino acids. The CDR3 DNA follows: TGTGCCAGCAGCGTAGCGGCTAGCGTTCAAGAGACCCAGTACTTC. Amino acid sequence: CASSVAASVQETQYF.

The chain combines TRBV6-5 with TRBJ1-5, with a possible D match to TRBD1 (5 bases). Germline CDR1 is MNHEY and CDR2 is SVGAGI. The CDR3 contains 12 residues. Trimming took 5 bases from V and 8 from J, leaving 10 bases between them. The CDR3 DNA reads TGTGCCAGCAGTAGAGGGGAGGAGCCCCAGCATTTT. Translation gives CASSRGEEPQHF.

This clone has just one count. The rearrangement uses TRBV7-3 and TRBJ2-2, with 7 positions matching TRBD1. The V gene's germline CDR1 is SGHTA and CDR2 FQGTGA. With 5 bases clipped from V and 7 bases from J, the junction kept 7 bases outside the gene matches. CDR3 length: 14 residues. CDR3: CASSPRAGGGELFF. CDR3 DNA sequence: TGTGCCAGCAGCCCACGGGCAGGGGGCGGGGAGCTGTTTTTT.

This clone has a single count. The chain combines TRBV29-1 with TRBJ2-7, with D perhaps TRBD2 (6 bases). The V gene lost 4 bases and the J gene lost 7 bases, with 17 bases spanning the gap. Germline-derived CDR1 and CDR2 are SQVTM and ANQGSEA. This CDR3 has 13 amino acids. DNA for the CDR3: TGCAGCGTTGGGGGGGAAATTCGAGCGGAGCAGTACGTC. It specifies CSVGGEIRAEQYV.

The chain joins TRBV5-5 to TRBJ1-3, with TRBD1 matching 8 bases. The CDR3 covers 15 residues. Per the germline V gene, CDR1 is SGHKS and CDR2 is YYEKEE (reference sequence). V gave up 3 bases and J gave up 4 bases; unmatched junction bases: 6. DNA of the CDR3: TGTGCCAGCAGCTACTACAGGGGGGAGGGAAACACCATATATTTT. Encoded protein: CASSYYRGEGNTIYF.

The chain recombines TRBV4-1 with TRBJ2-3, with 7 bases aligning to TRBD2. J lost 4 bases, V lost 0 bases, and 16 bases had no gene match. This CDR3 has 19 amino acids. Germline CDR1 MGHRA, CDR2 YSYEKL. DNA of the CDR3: TGCGCCAGCAGCCAAGAGTCGGGGGGACGGATAGGGAGCGCAGATACGCAGTATTTT. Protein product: CASSQESGGRIGSADTQYF.

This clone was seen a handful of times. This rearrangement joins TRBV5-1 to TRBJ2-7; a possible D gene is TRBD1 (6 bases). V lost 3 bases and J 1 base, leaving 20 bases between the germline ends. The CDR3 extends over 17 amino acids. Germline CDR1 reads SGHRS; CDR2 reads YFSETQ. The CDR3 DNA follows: TGCGCCAGCAGCTACCACGAGGGCAGGGGTCTATCCTACGAGCAGTACTTC. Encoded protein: CASSYHEGRGLSYEQYF.

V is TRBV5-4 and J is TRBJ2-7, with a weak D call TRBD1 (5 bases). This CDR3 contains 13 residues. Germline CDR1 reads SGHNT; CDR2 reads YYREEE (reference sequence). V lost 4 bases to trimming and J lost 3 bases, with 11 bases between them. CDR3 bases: TGTGCCAGCAGCCCCCAGGGCCACTACGAGCAGTACTTC. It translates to CASSPQGHYEQYF.

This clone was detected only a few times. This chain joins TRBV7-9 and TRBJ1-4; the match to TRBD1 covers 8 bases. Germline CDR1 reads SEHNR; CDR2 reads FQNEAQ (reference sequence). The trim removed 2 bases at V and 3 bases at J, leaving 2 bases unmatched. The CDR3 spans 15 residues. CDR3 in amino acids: CASSLQGASNEKLFF. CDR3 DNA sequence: TGTGCCAGCAGCTTACAGGGGGCTTCTAATGAAAAACTGTTTTTT.

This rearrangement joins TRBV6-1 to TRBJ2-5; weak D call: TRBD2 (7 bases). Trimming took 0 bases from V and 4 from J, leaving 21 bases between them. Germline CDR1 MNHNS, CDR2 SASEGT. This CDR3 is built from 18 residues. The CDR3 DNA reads TGTGCCAGCAGTGAAGCAGGCGGGGGCCGGGACCTCCCAGAGACCCAGTACTTC. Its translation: CASSEAGGGRDLPETQYF.

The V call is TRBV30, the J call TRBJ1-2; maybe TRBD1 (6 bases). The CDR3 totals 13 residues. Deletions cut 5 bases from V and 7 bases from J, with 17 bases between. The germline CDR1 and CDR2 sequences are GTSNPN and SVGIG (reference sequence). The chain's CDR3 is CAWSDRTWGGYTF. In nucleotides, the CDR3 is TGTGCCTGGTCCGACAGGACGTGGGGTGGCTACACCTTC.

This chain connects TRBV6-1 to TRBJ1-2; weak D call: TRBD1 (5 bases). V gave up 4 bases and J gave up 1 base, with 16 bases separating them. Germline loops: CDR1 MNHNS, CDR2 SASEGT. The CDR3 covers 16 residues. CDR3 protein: CASSGLKGFLNYGYTF. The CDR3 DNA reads TGTGCCAGCAGTGGACTTAAGGGGTTCCTTAACTATGGCTACACCTTC.

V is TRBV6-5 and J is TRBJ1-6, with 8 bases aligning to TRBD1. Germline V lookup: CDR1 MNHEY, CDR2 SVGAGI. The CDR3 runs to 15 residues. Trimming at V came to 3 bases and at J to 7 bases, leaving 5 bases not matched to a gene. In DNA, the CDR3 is TGTGCCAGCAGTTATGTCAGGGGGCGAAATTCACCCCTCCACTTT. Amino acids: CASSYVRGRNSPLHF.

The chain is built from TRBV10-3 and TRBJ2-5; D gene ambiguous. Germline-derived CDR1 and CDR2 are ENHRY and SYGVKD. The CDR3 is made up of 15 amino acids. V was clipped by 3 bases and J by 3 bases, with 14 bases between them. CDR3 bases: TGTGCCATCAGTGAAAGAGAGTCCGCAAAAGAGACCCAGTACTTC. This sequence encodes CAISERESAKETQYF.

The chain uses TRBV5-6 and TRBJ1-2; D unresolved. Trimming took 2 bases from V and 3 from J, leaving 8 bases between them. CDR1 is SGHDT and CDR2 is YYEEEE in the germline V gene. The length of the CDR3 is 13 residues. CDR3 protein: CASSFETDYGYTF. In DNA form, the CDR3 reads TGTGCCAGCAGCTTTGAGACTGACTATGGCTACACCTTC. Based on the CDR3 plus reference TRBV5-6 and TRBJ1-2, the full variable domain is DAGVTQSPTHLIKTRGQQVTLRCSPKSGHDTVSWYQQALGQGPQFIFQYYEEEERQRGNFPDRFSGHQFPNYSSELNVNALLLGDSALYLCASSFETDYGYTFGSGTRLTVV.

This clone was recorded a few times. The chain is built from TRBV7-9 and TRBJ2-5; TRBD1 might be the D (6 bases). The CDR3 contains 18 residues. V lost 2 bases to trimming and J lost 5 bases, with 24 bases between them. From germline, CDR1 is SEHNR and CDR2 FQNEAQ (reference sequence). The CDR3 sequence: CASSLNPVLGASGETQYF. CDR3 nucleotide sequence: TGTGCCAGCAGCTTAAACCCCGTCCTGGGGGCGAGTGGGGAGACCCAGTACTTC. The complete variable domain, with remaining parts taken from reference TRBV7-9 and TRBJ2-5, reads DTGVSQNPRHKITKRGQNVTFRCDPISEHNRLYWYRQTLGQGPEFLTYFQNEAQLEKSRLLSDRFSAERPKGSFSTLEIQRTEQGDSAMYLCASSLNPVLGASGETQYFGPGTRLLVL.

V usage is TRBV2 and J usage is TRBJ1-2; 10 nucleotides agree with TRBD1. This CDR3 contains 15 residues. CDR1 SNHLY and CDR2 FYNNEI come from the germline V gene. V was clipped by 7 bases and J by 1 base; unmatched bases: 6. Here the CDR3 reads CASKGGTGDNYGYTF. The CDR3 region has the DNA TGTGCCAGCAAAGGGGGGACAGGGGATAACTATGGCTACACCTTC.

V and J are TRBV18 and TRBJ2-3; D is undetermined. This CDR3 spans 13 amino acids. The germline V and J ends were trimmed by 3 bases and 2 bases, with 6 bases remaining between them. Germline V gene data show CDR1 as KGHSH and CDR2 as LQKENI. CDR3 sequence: CASSPRITDTQYF. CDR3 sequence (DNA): TGTGCCAGCTCACCCAGGATCACAGATACGCAGTATTTT.

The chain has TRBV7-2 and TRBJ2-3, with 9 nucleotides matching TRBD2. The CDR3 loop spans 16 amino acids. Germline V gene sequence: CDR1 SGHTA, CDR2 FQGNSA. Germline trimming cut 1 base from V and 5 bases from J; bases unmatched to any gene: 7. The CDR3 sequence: CASSLGTSGWGDTQYF. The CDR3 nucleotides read TGTGCCAGCAGCTTAGGCACTAGCGGGTGGGGAGATACGCAGTATTTT.

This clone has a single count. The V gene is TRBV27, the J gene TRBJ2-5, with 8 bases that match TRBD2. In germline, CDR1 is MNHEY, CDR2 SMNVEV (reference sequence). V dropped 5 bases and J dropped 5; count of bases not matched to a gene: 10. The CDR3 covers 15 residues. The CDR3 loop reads CASSGTGTRYETQYF. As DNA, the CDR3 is TGTGCCAGCAGTGGAACCGGGACTAGATACGAGACCCAGTACTTC.

This chain's CDR3 is CSVLGQAYNEQFF. CDR3 nucleotides: TGCAGCGTACTGGGACAGGCTTACAATGAGCAGTTCTTC. The chain employs TRBV29-1 and TRBJ2-1; the match to TRBD1 covers 8 bases. The V gene end was trimmed by 6 bases and the J gene end by 4 bases; junction bases not matched to a gene: 5. The CDR3 spans 13 residues. The germline gives CDR1 SQVTM, CDR2 ANQGSEA.

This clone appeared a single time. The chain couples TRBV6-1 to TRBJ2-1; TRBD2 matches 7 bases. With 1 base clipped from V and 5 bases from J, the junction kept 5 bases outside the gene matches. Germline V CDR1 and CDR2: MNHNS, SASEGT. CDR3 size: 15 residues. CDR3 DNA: TGTGCCAGCAGTGAAGGAGTGGGGGGGGACAATGAGCAGTTCTTC. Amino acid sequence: CASSEGVGGDNEQFF.